These 8 T cell receptor beta chains were sequenced from one sample in a study of CD8+ T cells in alopecia areata. Once RNA had been extracted, it was reverse transcribed into cDNA to act as the sequencing template. Clones were read by immunoSEQ multiplex PCR, and TCRdb kept only the in-frame ones, dropping some. The repertoire holds about 150,000 clones, with around half as singletons. Material: CD8+ T cells sorted from blood, obtained at week 0. These receptor sequences come from a human donor with alopecia areata.

J is TRBJ2-7 and V is TRBV29-1; D not resolved. V lost 2 bases and J 0 bases, leaving 14 bases between the germline ends. Germline assignment: CDR1 SQVTM and CDR2 ANQGSEA. The CDR3 sequence is 15 residues long. CDR3 DNA: TGCAGCGTTGAATCCCAGGAATTGAGCTCCTACGAGCAGTACTTC. Protein product: CSVESQELSSYEQYF.

V and J are TRBV4-1 and TRBJ2-7; the D is unclear. The CDR3 is 13 amino acids. The V and J ends lost 4 bases and 0 bases respectively, with 7 bases between them. CDR1 is MGHRA and CDR2 is YSYEKL in the germline V gene. The CDR3 nucleotides are TGCGCCAGCAGCCCCAGTGACTCCTACGAGCAGTACTTC. Residues: CASSPSDSYEQYF.

This clone was seen a few times. This rearrangement joins TRBV10-3 to TRBJ2-2, with D possibly called TRBD1 or TRBD2 (5 bases each). Germline values: CDR1 ENHRY, CDR2 SYGVKD. The CDR3 is 17 amino acids. Deletions cut 3 bases from V and 1 base from J, with 15 bases between. The CDR3 DNA is TGTGCCATCAGTGATGGGGGTCGCACTCTGAACACCGGGGAGCTGTTTTTT. This translates into CAISDGGRTLNTGELFF.

The rearrangement joins TRBV29-1 to TRBJ2-2; D unclear. Trimming took off 4 bases at V and 5 bases at J, with 8 bases between the two ends. This CDR3 spans 12 amino acids. Germline V gene lookup returns CDR1 SQVTM and CDR2 ANQGSEA. CDR3 bases: TGCAGCGTTGTATTAGGTACCGGGGAGCTGTTTTTT. Encoded protein: CSVVLGTGELFF.

This clone was counted a single time. This sequence joins TRBV6-5 and TRBJ1-1; TRBD1 might be the D (5 bases). The CDR3 totals 13 residues. In germline, CDR1 is MNHEY, CDR2 SVGAGI. V was cut by 4 bases and J by 5 bases, with 11 bases left in between. The CDR3 sequence: CASSSAGTTEAFF. For the CDR3, the DNA is TGTGCCAGCAGTTCGGCTGGGACGACTGAAGCTTTCTTT.

This clone has a handful of counts. Other nucleotide sequences in the sample specify the same CDR3. The chain joins TRBV5-6 to TRBJ1-1, with D unresolved. The germline gives CDR1 SGHDT, CDR2 YYEEEE. The CDR3 spans 12 residues. Trimming pared 4 bases from V and 1 base from J, leaving 5 bases between. The chain's CDR3 is CASSRGNTEAFF. CDR3 in DNA: TGTGCCAGCAGCCGGGGGAACACTGAAGCTTTCTTT.

The chain is built from TRBV5-1 and TRBJ2-3; tentative D call: TRBD2 (7 bases). Germline V gene lookup returns CDR1 SGHRS and CDR2 YFSETQ. With 4 bases removed from V and 1 base from J, the gap between germline ends came to 16 bases. The CDR3 sequence is 16 residues long. The CDR3 loop reads CASSDRGARGTDTQYF. CDR3 coding DNA: TGCGCCAGCAGCGATCGGGGGGCCCGCGGCACAGATACGCAGTATTTT.

This clone was seen a few times. V gene TRBV15 combines with J gene TRBJ2-5; TRBD2 aligns across 7 bases. The germline V gene encodes CDR1 LNHNV and CDR2 YYDKDF (reference sequence). CDR3 length equals 14 residues. V shed 3 bases, J shed 0 bases, and the junction held 1 base outside the gene matches. This chain's CDR3 is CATSRGGDQETQYF. The DNA for the CDR3 is TGTGCCACCAGCAGGGGGGGGGACCAAGAGACCCAGTACTTC.